A single T cell receptor beta chain is shown here with its context. This clonotype was found a few times. Its antigen remains undetermined. No much larger clonotype is one base removed from it; base qualities were not supplied. From a lookup of the germline V gene, CDR1 and CDR2 are KGHSH and LQKENI. There are 13 amino acids in the CDR3, from cysteine to phenylalanine inclusive. The retained sequence is limited to the CDR3, 39 bases, with the frame set at the first base. V loses 3 bases at its end and J loses 4 bases; junction bases beyond the gene matches: 2. These data originate in a study of T cells in Graves' hyperthyroidism and ophthalmopathy (dated by TCRdb to the late 2010s). With regard to the full study: Peripheral blood was sampled at the time of initial diagnosis, prior to any treatment. The paper reports TCR Vbeta CDR3 sequencing of more than 120 peripheral blood samples: approximately 41 ophthalmopathy, 70 to 85 hyperthyroidism and around 17 progressor patients. After blood sampling, hyperthyroidism patients were treated with methimazole at a starting dose of 30 mg daily, and ophthalmopathy patients were treated with high-dose intravenous methylprednisolone. In six Graves' hyperthyroidism patients, the study also compared T-cell repertoires from thyroid tissue with T-cell repertoires from blood. The roughly 91 discovery patients were randomly divided into training and test sets at a 7:3 ratio. Whether ophthalmopathy could be predicted prospectively was tested in an independent validation cohort made up of fewer than 20 hyperthyroidism patients plus 17 patients who later progressed to ophthalmopathy. A discovery cohort of 95 to 100 patients, approximately 44 with Graves' ophthalmopathy and about 60 with stable Graves' hyperthyroidism, was used to find distinguishing TCR V-J signatures. Broad study findings and their caveats: Blood samples also contained most of the expanded thyroid clonotypes (frequency above 0.001), which suggests that blood repertoires may reflect thyroid immune responses. During validation, the model predicted progression to ophthalmopathy a median of approximately six months ahead of onset, with approximately 71% sensitivity and under 85% specificity. A 13 V-J signature model separated ophthalmopathy from stable hyperthyroidism, with nearly 90% sensitivity and approximately 81% specificity in cross-validation and 80%/75% in testing. Sample size was not statistically predetermined, and investigators were not blinded to group allocation.

Moderately to severely active disease, a Clinical Activity Score of at least 3, a NOSPECS grade of at least 4, and a duration under 3 months were present in ophthalmopathy patients. The study excluded patients with uncontrolled infections, other autoimmune diseases, pregnancy or lactation. Diagnoses were based on clinical symptoms, serum thyroxine and TRAb, thyroid ultrasound and orbital computed tomography. PBMCs were separated from 10 ml of fresh peripheral blood using Ficoll-Paque density gradient centrifugation. Total RNA was extracted with Trizol reagent, and quality was checked on an Agilent 2100 Bioanalyzer. The TCR beta CDR3 regions were amplified from the RNA transcripts. A first-round RT-PCR of the TCR CDR3 used the HTBI primer set with the Qiagen OneStep RT-PCR kit. A second multiplex PCR round built the libraries, followed by size selection and purification. Libraries were sequenced paired-end with 100 bp reads on an Illumina HiSeq2000. In the original analysis: SOAPnuke was used to process the raw data, removing reads that contained adapters or uncalled bases, had a mean Phred below 15, or lacked an exact match to the constant primer or identifier. High-quality paired reads were merged using COPE v1.2.5, and each unique nucleotide sequence was defined as a clonotype. MiTCR v1.1 was used to align the clonotypes against IMGT TRBV, TRBD and TRBJ reference segments. The analysis was restricted to V-J combinations with a frequency above 0.0001, which together covered just over 98% of the repertoires. The TCS score was defined as F50 (clonal expansion) divided by E x V (chaos), with BLOSUM62-based TCRdist calculated between CDR3 peptides within each V-J. Welch's t-statistics and random forest reduced 500 to 650 V-J features to 13, which were used in a naive Bayes classifier (R e1071). TCRdb itself trimmed the public reads at Q25 with fastp, ran MiXCR and retained productive beta chains. Each record represents a unique CDR3 protein, reported with the most common genes and DNA among its rows. These V and J calls are TCRdb output, not the study's own analysis. In this sample the table shows 350,000 to 400,000 distinct CDR3 sequences, around 18% of which occur a single time. The top ten clones comprise 35% to 50% of the sample.

This TCR was sampled from a man younger than 30 with Graves' ophthalmopathy. The sequenced sample was blood. The chain is encoded by TRBV18 joined to TRBJ1-2, and 7 bases in between align with TRBD1. The CDR3 protein: CASSPDRSYGYTF. The nucleotide sequence is given as TGTGCCAGCTCACCGGACAGGAGCTATGGCTACACCTTC. Full variable domain (CDR3 extended with the reference TRBV18 and TRBJ1-2 proteins): NAGVMQNPRHLVRRRGQEARLRCSPMKGHSHVYWYRQLPEEGLKFMVYLQKENIIDESGMPKERFSAEFPKEGPSILRIQQVVRGDSAAYFCASSPDRSYGYTFGSGTRLTVV.